This entry is about one T cell receptor beta chain. This entry is derived from a study of shared clonotypes between healthy human individuals. Looking at the study overall: Each donor contributed plates that comprised three CD4 naive, three CD4 memory, two CD8 naive and one CD8 memory.

Germline V lookup: CDR1 SGDLS, CDR2 YYNGEE. The V and J ends lost 0 bases and 2 bases respectively, with 11 bases between them. This CDR3 is built from 15 residues. Around 30,000 T cell genomes, or 200 to 250 ng DNA, went into the sorted-subset replicate PCRs. Clones were read by immunoSEQ multiplex PCR, and TCRdb kept only the in-frame ones, dropping some. The sample carries around 2.1 million clones, approximately 94% recorded once. Naive CD8 cells lacked CD45RO and underwent positive selection for CCR7, leaving out terminally differentiated effector memory CD45RA+ cells. The sequence was collected from a man in his late teens or twenties in good health. Some clones in this sample may be carry-over from other donors' samples. The material sequenced was naive CD8+ T cells from PBMCs. The chain carries TRBV9 and TRBJ2-5, with D maybe TRBD1 (5 bases). The CDR3 protein is CASSVEGETQETQYF. As DNA, the CDR3 is TGTGCCAGCAGCGTAGAAGGGGAAACTCAAGAGACCCAGTACTTC.